Each of the 7 T cell receptor beta chains below was sequenced from the same sample in a study of T cell changes during pregnancy in multiple sclerosis. Clones were read by immunoSEQ multiplex PCR, and TCRdb kept only the in-frame ones, dropping some. The sample lists 50,000 to 60,000 clones, over 80% occurring once. Sequences were derived from CD4+ T cells from peripheral blood mononuclear cells, sampled in the first trimester of pregnancy. The receptors were gathered from a female donor with multiple sclerosis, enrolled in a pregnancy study.

V gene TRBV27 combines with J gene TRBJ2-7; TRBD1 might be the D (5 bases). The germline gives CDR1 MNHEY, CDR2 SMNVEV (reference sequence). This CDR3 is built from 13 residues. The V end lost 7 bases, the J end lost 5 bases, and 15 bases lay between the germline ends. The CDR3 sequence is CASTATGGHEQYF. The DNA of the CDR3 is TGTGCCAGCACGGCAACAGGTGGCCACGAGCAGTACTTC.

The gene calls are TRBV7-9 and TRBJ2-3; 9 bases map to TRBD2. In germline, CDR1 is SEHNR, CDR2 FQNEAQ (reference sequence). This CDR3 is 15 amino acids long. J was trimmed by 2 bases and V by 7 bases; bases with no gene match: 7. Here the CDR3 reads CASNPERGATDTQYF. The DNA for the CDR3 is TGTGCCAGCAACCCGGAGCGGGGGGCCACAGATACGCAGTATTTT.

The CDR3, as DNA: TGTGCCATCAATAAAGGGGGCTCGGGGGCCAACGTCCTGACTTTC. It specifies CAINKGGSGANVLTF. The gene calls are TRBV2 and TRBJ2-6; 7 bases map to TRBD1. The CDR3 has 15 residues. Germline V gene data show CDR1 as SNHLY and CDR2 as FYNNEI. J was trimmed by 4 bases and V by 10 bases; bases with no gene match: 10.

CDR3 DNA sequence: TGCGCCAGCAGCCCTGGCAGGAGTAGCGGGGGGGCTTATGAGCAGTTCTTC. As protein: CASSPGRSSGGAYEQFF. V usage is TRBV5-1 and J usage is TRBJ2-1, with TRBD2 identical over 11 bases. Germline CDR1 reads SGHRS; CDR2 reads YFSETQ. J gave up 8 bases and V 4 bases, and 14 bases lay outside the gene matches. The CDR3 is 17 amino acids.

This clone has a single count. The chain joins TRBV7-6 to TRBJ2-2; D might be TRBD2 (6 bases). The V and J ends lost 3 bases and 1 base respectively, with 9 bases between them. From germline, CDR1 is SGHVS and CDR2 FNYEAQ. The length of the CDR3 is 15 residues. CDR3 sequence: CASSLGTLNTGELFF. The CDR3 DNA reads TGTGCCAGCAGCTTGGGGACTTTGAACACCGGGGAGCTGTTTTTT.

This clone was seen more than once but under ten times. The chain joins TRBV4-1 to TRBJ1-5; possibly TRBD1 for D (5 bases). Trimming cost V 0 bases and J 4 bases, with 19 bases left between them. CDR3 length equals 18 residues. Germline V CDR1 and CDR2: MGHRA, YSYEKL. The CDR3 is CASSQDIGSTGDNQPQHF. The CDR3, as DNA: TGCGCCAGCAGCCAAGATATAGGGTCGACGGGGGATAATCAGCCCCAGCATTTT.

This rearrangement joins TRBV6-5 to TRBJ2-1, with D possibly matching TRBD1 (6 bases). The CDR3 sequence is 12 residues long. CDR1 and CDR2 (germline): MNHEY, SVGAGI. V lost 5 bases and J 5 bases, leaving 7 bases between the germline ends. In nucleotides, the CDR3 is TGTGCCAGCAGTGGACAGAACAATGAGCAGTTCTTC. Translating gives CASSGQNNEQFF.